Reported below is one T cell receptor beta chain. V lost 1 base, J lost 8 bases, and 7 bases stayed unmatched. Germline assignment: CDR1 LGHNA and CDR2 YSLEER. The CDR3 is 15 residues long. This sample is drawn from a study of technical replicates of blood from several donors. Sequencing was performed with immunoSEQ multiplex PCR; in TCRdb, only in-frame clones are kept and a portion is missing. The table shows about 60,000 clones, with about 87% occurring only once. This TCR was recovered from a human donor in good health. Some clones in this sample may be carry-over from other donors' samples. The chain combines TRBV4-3 with TRBJ2-1; 8 bases fit TRBD1. The sample taken for sequencing was PBMCs. This CDR3 reads CASSQGGTGVDEQFF. Here the CDR3 DNA reads TGCGCCAGCAGCCAAGGGGGGACAGGCGTCGATGAGCAGTTCTTC.